A selection of T cell receptor beta chains follows, all from one sample in a study of siplizumab effects on memory and regulatory T cells. These receptors lack a known antigen. Profiling relied on immunoSEQ multiplex PCR, and the TCRdb table lists in-frame clones only, not all of them. The sample holds more than 12,000 clones; approximately 46% are singletons and the top ten take about 7.8%. Sequenced: CFSE-low (dividing) CD4+ T cells sorted from an allogeneic mixed lymphocyte reaction. Receptors originate from a human donor in good health; the cells came from an allogeneic mixed lymphocyte reaction. Some clones in this sample may be carry-over from other donors' samples. The CDR3 runs from the conserved cysteine through the conserved F or W. The order of the fields is CDR3 DNA, CDR3 protein, D gene, V gene, J gene, clone size. The D gene is left open where the match is weak. Only some rows state a clone size, as once, few, many or a class for expanded clones.

TGTGCCAGCAGCTTAACTGGACAGGGGTTCTACGAGCAGTACTTC	CASSLTGQGFYEQYF	TRBD1	TRBV11-2	TRBJ2-7	NA
TGTGCCAGCAGTCCCGGAGGGGGGCTTTTCTATGGCTACACCTTC	CASSPGGGLFYGYTF	NA	TRBV6-6	TRBJ1-2	NA
TGTGCCAGCATCTCTCTAGTCCCTCCCGCGAATGAGCAGTTCTTC	CASISLVPPANEQFF	NA	TRBV5-8	TRBJ2-1	NA
TGTGCCAGTAGTATAGTGAACGGAGAGCAGTTCTTC	CASSIVNGEQFF	NA	TRBV19	TRBJ2-1	NA
TGTGCCACCAGCAGAGGGGGCGTCGGAGTGGAGACCCAGTACTTC	CATSRGGVGVETQYF	NA	TRBV15	TRBJ2-5	NA
TGTGCCAGCAGGTGGGCAGACAACACCGGGGAGCTGTTTTTT	CASRWADNTGELFF	NA	TRBV6-5	TRBJ2-2	NA
TGTGCCAGCAGTTCAAGAGGGACAGGTCCGAGGGTCGCCCAGTACTTC	CASSSRGTGPRVAQYF	TRBD1	TRBV6-5	TRBJ2-5	large
TGTGCCAGCTCACCACCGTTGGGAGTTGGAAACACCATATATTTT	CASSPPLGVGNTIYF	NA	TRBV18	TRBJ1-3	NA
TGTGCCAGCAGTTACTGGCGCCCTCACCGGGGGACTGAAGCTTTCTTT	CASSYWRPHRGTEAFF	NA	TRBV6-5	TRBJ1-1	NA
TGTGCCAGCAGCTTGGCCGGGACAGGGGGTAACTATGGCTACACCTTC	CASSLAGTGGNYGYTF	TRBD1	TRBV5-4	TRBJ1-2	few
TGTGCCACCAGCGGGGGGGGAGCGGGGTCCTACAATGAGCAGTTCTTC	CATSGGGAGSYNEQFF	TRBD2	TRBV15	TRBJ2-1	NA
TGTGCCAGCAGCTCCGAGACAGGAGGCATCACCGGGGAGCTGTTTTTT	CASSSETGGITGELFF	NA	TRBV7-3	TRBJ2-2	medium-sized
TGCGCCAGCAGCTTACAGGGGCGGAACACTGAAGCTTTCTTT	CASSLQGRNTEAFF	TRBD1	TRBV5-1	TRBJ1-1	NA
TGTGCCAGCAGTGGCGGGAGAGGTACCGGGGAGCTGTTTTTT	CASSGGRGTGELFF	TRBD2	TRBV6-6	TRBJ2-2	NA
TGTGCCATCAGTAACCGGGCCACGGCTTCTTACACAGATACGCAGTATTTT	CAISNRATASYTDTQYF	NA	TRBV10-3	TRBJ2-3	few
TGTGCCAGCTCACCAGGGGGCGGGTCCGTTTTCCCCCTCCACTTT	CASSPGGGSVFPLHF	NA	TRBV18	TRBJ1-6	NA
TGTGCCAGCAGCCCTAGGGGACAGCGGGCTCTCTACAATGAGCAGTTCTTC	CASSPRGQRALYNEQFF	NA	TRBV9	TRBJ2-1	few
TGTGCCAGTAGTACAGGACTGATTACGAACACCGGGGAGCTGTTTTTT	CASSTGLITNTGELFF	NA	TRBV19	TRBJ2-2	NA
TGCGCCAGCAGTCAGACTAGCGGGACCACAGATACGCAGTATTTT	CASSQTSGTTDTQYF	TRBD2	TRBV10-1	TRBJ2-3	NA
TGTGCCAGCAGCCAATCGGGCCAGGGAGATACTGAAGCTTTCTTT	CASSQSGQGDTEAFF	NA	TRBV16	TRBJ1-1	NA
TGTGCCAGCACTCCGGACAGGAGGCAGCCCCAGCATTTT	CASTPDRRQPQHF	TRBD1	TRBV11-2	TRBJ1-5	NA
TGTGCCAGCAGCTTGGGACTAGCGCTCAAAAACATTCAGTACTTC	CASSLGLALKNIQYF	TRBD2	TRBV7-9	TRBJ2-4	NA
TGTGCCAGCAGCTCAGCCACTAGCAATCAGCCCCAGCATTTT	CASSSATSNQPQHF	NA	TRBV2	TRBJ1-5	once
TGTGCCAGCAGCTTAAGCGGACTAGCGGGCTACAATGAGCAGTTCTTC	CASSLSGLAGYNEQFF	TRBD2	TRBV7-6	TRBJ2-1	few
TGTGCCACCGGAAAAGAGGCAACGAACACCGGGGAGCTGTTTTTT	CATGKEATNTGELFF	NA	TRBV6-6	TRBJ2-2	NA
TGTGCCAGTAGGGGGCCCCAGCGGGATGGCTACACCTTC	CASRGPQRDGYTF	NA	TRBV19	TRBJ1-2	few
TGTGCCAGTAGGCCTAGCGGGAGGGCGACCTACGAGCAGTACTTC	CASRPSGRATYEQYF	TRBD2	TRBV19	TRBJ2-7	NA
TGTGCCAGCAGTTCAAGAGGGACAGGTCCGAGGGTCGCCCAGTACTTC	CASSSRGTGPRVAQYF	TRBD1	TRBV6-9	TRBJ2-5	NA
TGTGCCAGCAGCTTATCGGGCGGGTGGGATGAGCAGTTCTTC	CASSLSGGWDEQFF	NA	TRBV11-3	TRBJ2-1	NA
TGTGCCAGTAGTGCCCGGACGGCAGCAACTAATGAAAAACTGTTTTTT	CASSARTAATNEKLFF	NA	TRBV19	TRBJ1-4	NA
TGTGCCAGCAGCTTCGGACAGCTACATACTGAAGCTTTCTTT	CASSFGQLHTEAFF	NA	TRBV7-9	TRBJ1-1	once
TGCGCCAGCAGCCCCACTAGCATGGAGACCCAGTACTTC	CASSPTSMETQYF	NA	TRBV4-1	TRBJ2-5	NA
TGTGCCAGCAGCTTTATCCGCCGCGTAGCGGGAAGAGCTCGGGAGCAGTTCTTC	CASSFIRRVAGRAREQFF	TRBD2	TRBV7-2	TRBJ2-1	few
TGTGCCAGCAGCTTATGGGTCGGCGCGGAGCAGTTCTTC	CASSLWVGAEQFF	NA	TRBV7-3	TRBJ2-1	NA
TGTGCCAGCAAACCGCTAGCGGGAGGGCTCGGGGAGCAGTACTTC	CASKPLAGGLGEQYF	TRBD2	TRBV16	TRBJ2-7	NA
TGTGCCAGCAGTTACTTGGGGGCAGGCAATCAGCCCCAGCATTTT	CASSYLGAGNQPQHF	NA	TRBV6-6	TRBJ1-5	large
TGTGCCAGCTCATCTGTAGGGGGTTTGTTCTACGAGCAGTACTTC	CASSSVGGLFYEQYF	NA	TRBV18	TRBJ2-7	NA
TGTGCCAGCAGCCTAGGGCCGATTAGGAACACTGAAGCTTTCTTT	CASSLGPIRNTEAFF	NA	TRBV9	TRBJ1-1	medium-sized
TGTGCCATCAGTGAGATTGAGGGGGGCGCGGGCGAGCAGTACTTC	CAISEIEGGAGEQYF	NA	TRBV10-3	TRBJ2-7	NA
TGTGCCAGCAGCATTACCGGGACAACAACAATCTACGAGCAGTACTTC	CASSITGTTTIYEQYF	NA	TRBV11-1	TRBJ2-7	NA
TGTGCCAGCAGCTCATACCGGGACATAGCCTATGGCTACACCTTC	CASSSYRDIAYGYTF	NA	TRBV5-4	TRBJ1-2	few
TGTGCCAGCAGTTACTTCAGGGATCAGCCCCAGCATTTT	CASSYFRDQPQHF	NA	TRBV6-5	TRBJ1-5	NA
TGTGCCAGCAGGGCTACTAGCGCATCCTACGAGCAGTACTTC	CASRATSASYEQYF	TRBD2	TRBV2	TRBJ2-7	NA
TGTGCCAGCAGCAAGCGGGGAGGTCTAAACACCGGGGAGCTGTTTTTT	CASSKRGGLNTGELFF	TRBD2	TRBV27	TRBJ2-2	few
TGTGCCAGCAGTGCGGACAGAACCGGGGAGCTGTTTTTT	CASSADRTGELFF	NA	TRBV2	TRBJ2-2	NA